This entry features one T cell receptor beta chain sequence. What this receptor recognizes is not known. No base-level quality is on record; no much larger clone is a single base apart. TCR CDR3 regions were amplified from genomic DNA by multiplex PCR using the deep immunoSEQ assay. For each cell subset, the extracted genomic DNA was distributed evenly across all wells of several immunoSEQ 96-well plates, and each plate served as one replicate. For sorted subsets, 200 to 250 ng of genomic DNA, equivalent to some 33,000 T cell genomes, went into each replicate PCR. Purified libraries were quantified with a Qubit 3.0 fluorometer, sized on a Bioanalyzer 2100, and re-quantified with the KAPA Library Quantification kit. Each immunoSEQ 96-well plate was sequenced on its own single-read 150-cycle Illumina NextSeq 550 flow cell. Concerning the study's data processing: The immunoSEQ output contained only junctional sequences without quality scores, so filtering could not match that applied to full-length reads. Sequences were annotated with PyIR, a Python wrapper for IgBLAST v1.9, using IMGT germline references to assign V/J genes and CDR3. Reads were filtered out if the reads had weak V/J assignments (E-value above 1e-6), no CDR3, stop codons, out-of-frame junctions, or ambiguous translated residues. V3J clonotypes were defined as sequences sharing the same inferred V gene, J gene, and CDR3 amino acid sequence. Percentage overlap between repertoires was calculated by dividing the number of shared unique clonotypes by the size of the smaller repertoire. Repertoire richness was assessed with RTK rarefaction, the Chao1 estimator, and Recon v2.1 estimates of unobserved clonotypes. For all TCRbeta clonotypes obtained by the gDNA method from several donors, generation probabilities were computed with OLGA. This immuneACCESS table, as held by TCRdb, lists in-frame sequences with V and J called but not all clones. Of the missing ones, under half trace to an unresolved V gene in checked studies; the others have no known cause. V and J calls and clone size are copied from that table; D and trimming were computed from the DNA. The sample data list about 1.5 million clones, and approximately 98% of these were observed just once. The leading ten clones occupy roughly 0.4% of the sample.

The CDR3 contains 14 residues, cysteine and phenylalanine counted. Only the CDR3 DNA stays, 42 bases, in frame from base 1. Ends trimmed: V by 4 bases, J by 5 bases; bases unmatched to a gene: 6. For CDR1 and CDR2, the germline V gene lists SNHLY and FYNNEI. This entry is derived from a study of shared clonotypes between healthy human individuals (dated by TCRdb to about 2020). Some background on the complete study: A couple of women and a few men aged 18 to 49 years were included in the cohort. Per donor, three plates each were used for CD4 naive and CD4 memory, two for CD8 naive, and one for CD8 memory. To estimate repertoire size and how much clonotypes are shared between individuals, the study performed deep sequencing of blood TCR repertoires from five healthy adults. To increase sequencing depth and limit assay-specific biases, TCR repertoire library preparation and sequencing were carried out by different laboratories using diverse techniques. Each donor's leukapheresis produced roughly between roughly 0.85 and 10 billion PBMCs.

What the study reported, not specific to this receptor: Compared with non-shared clonotypes, clonotypes shared by all four sorted-subset donors had higher generation probabilities. Larger estimated clonotype richness was generally found for naive subsets than for memory subsets. The genetic and exposure-history diversity represented was limited by the small number of donors. Sharing across a few donors was observed for about 5% of naive CD4, 3% to 4% of naive CD8, 2% to 2.5% of memory CD4, and roughly 0.4% of memory CD8 clonotypes. Sampling was restricted to blood, and TCR repertoires in tissues likely differ from the TCR repertoires found in blood. Even with the large sequencing depth, rarefaction of the sorted-subset datasets indicated that sequencing was incomplete. Pairwise subsampling led to the expectation that sequencing depth would affect the degree of clonotype sharing among donors.

The donors were healthy, HIV-negative adults who had no recently reported acute infections or vaccinations. All donors were Caucasian adults living in Nashville, Tennessee, USA. Magnetic negative selection was used to enrich CD4+ T cells, after which naive cells were positively selected on CD45RA and the negative fraction became the memory subset. Blood was obtained by leukapheresis, after which PBMCs were separated by Ficoll-Histopaque density gradient centrifugation and cryopreserved in liquid nitrogen vapor phase. Analytical flow cytometry was used to check the purity and quantity of every magnetically sorted T cell population. Each sorted fraction had its genomic DNA isolated and then quantified by UV absorbance on a Nanodrop 2000c.

The chain is encoded by TRBV2 joined to TRBJ1-2, and 8 junction bases match TRBD1. Material: naive CD4+ T cells sorted from blood. The cell subset or site label here, explained by the study, means: CD45RA+ positively selected. The receptor comes from a young man in good health. Read as DNA, the sequence is TGTGCCAGCAGTGCCGGACAGGGCTCTTATGGCTACACCTTC. Translated, it gives CASSAGQGSYGYTF.